This is a list of T cell receptor beta chains from one sample in a study of beta chain features in type 1 diabetes. The repertoire was sequenced with immunoSEQ multiplex PCR; TCRdb's copy has only in-frame clones and lacks some. Among around 310,000 clones, approximately 15% were seen once, and the ten largest hold about 0.016%. Material for sequencing was naive CD4+ T cells from blood. These receptors were taken from a woman aged 18 to 35 with type 1 diabetes. CDR3s include the opening cysteine and the closing phenylalanine or tryptophan. D genes are given only for firm matches. Size is omitted from some rows. Given values are once, few, many or a class for expanded clones.

d_gene	v_gene	j_gene	abundance	CDR3aa	CDR3nt
-	TRBV19	TRBJ1-1	-	CASTEGESTEAFF	TGTGCCAGTACCGAAGGGGAATCGACTGAAGCTTTCTTT
-	TRBV7-9	TRBJ2-1	few	CASSFLYFHEQFF	TGTGCCAGCAGCTTTCTTTACTTCCATGAGCAGTTCTTC
TRBD1	TRBV5-1	TRBJ2-5	-	CASSLNRGETQYF	TGCGCCAGCAGCTTGAACAGGGGAGAGACCCAGTACTTC
-	TRBV19	TRBJ2-1	-	CASSPGGRGRNEQFF	TGTGCCAGTAGTCCGGGAGGCAGGGGGCGAAATGAGCAGTTCTTC
-	TRBV28	TRBJ2-5	few	CASSSLLTSSETQYF	TGTGCCAGCAGTTCACTCTTGACTAGTTCGGAGACCCAGTACTTC
-	TRBV15	TRBJ2-3	-	CATSRVSVDTQYF	TGTGCCACCAGCAGAGTAAGCGTAGATACGCAGTATTTT
TRBD1	TRBV30	TRBJ2-7	-	CAWSRGTGDYYEQYF	TGTGCCTGGAGCCGGGGGACAGGGGACTACTACGAGCAGTACTTC
TRBD2	TRBV4-2	TRBJ2-3	-	CASSQDHSSGSVIHTQYF	TGTGCCAGCAGCCAAGATCACTCTAGCGGGAGTGTCATTCATACGCAGTATTTT
TRBD1	TRBV7-9	TRBJ1-3	-	CASSPQGRDTIYF	TGTGCCAGCAGCCCACAGGGGCGGGACACCATATATTTT
TRBD2	TRBV7-2	TRBJ2-5	few	CASSPTSGQETQYF	TGTGCCAGCAGCCCGACTAGCGGACAAGAGACCCAGTACTTC
TRBD1	TRBV29-1	TRBJ2-1	few	CSVRQGAGNEQFF	TGCAGCGTACGACAGGGGGCGGGTAATGAGCAGTTCTTC
-	TRBV19	TRBJ2-1	few	CASSIDGSYNEQFF	TGTGCCAGTAGTATAGACGGGTCCTACAATGAGCAGTTCTTC
-	TRBV5-1	TRBJ2-7	few	CASSLENPGEQYF	TGCGCCAGCAGCTTGGAGAACCCCGGCGAGCAGTACTTC
-	TRBV6-6	TRBJ2-7	few	CASTPAGSYEQYF	TGTGCCAGCACCCCGGCGGGGTCCTACGAGCAGTACTTC
TRBD2	TRBV7-3	TRBJ2-7	-	CASSLNSGGEQYF	TGTGCCAGCAGCTTAAACTCGGGGGGCGAGCAGTACTTC
TRBD1	TRBV28	TRBJ1-1	few	CASRRQGSTEAFF	TGTGCCAGCAGGCGACAGGGGTCCACTGAAGCTTTCTTT
-	TRBV19	TRBJ2-4	-	CASRPRATLRADIQYF	TGTGCCAGTAGACCCCGGGCCACCCTTAGAGCGGACATTCAGTACTTC
-	TRBV25-1	TRBJ2-5	few	CASTRQDEETQYF	TGTGCCAGCACCAGACAAGACGAAGAGACCCAGTACTTC
TRBD1	TRBV11-2	TRBJ1-4	few	CASSPGTGPNEKLFF	TGTGCCAGCAGCCCAGGGACAGGGCCTAATGAAAAACTGTTTTTT
TRBD1	TRBV30	TRBJ1-2	-	CAWRGQGGDRRGYTF	TGTGCCTGGAGGGGACAGGGGGGAGATCGACGTGGCTACACCTTC
TRBD1	TRBV30	TRBJ1-5	few	CAWGDRGGQPQHF	TGTGCCTGGGGAGACAGGGGCGGGCAGCCCCAGCATTTT
TRBD2	TRBV11-2	TRBJ2-3	-	CASSLDHSGSDTQYF	TGTGCCAGCAGCTTAGATCATAGCGGGAGCGATACGCAGTATTTT
-	TRBV7-9	TRBJ1-2	-	CASSLSGRNYGYTF	TGTGCCAGCAGCTTGTCTGGCAGGAACTATGGCTACACCTTC
-	TRBV11-2	TRBJ1-2	-	CASSRAGALYGYTF	TGTGCCAGCAGCCGGGCGGGGGCACTCTATGGCTACACCTTC
TRBD1	TRBV30	TRBJ2-5	-	CAWDRGRAETQYF	TGTGCCTGGGACAGGGGGCGCGCAGAGACCCAGTACTTC
TRBD1	TRBV7-9	TRBJ2-1	few	CASSLRDRGPYNEQFF	TGTGCCAGCAGCCTACGGGACAGGGGGCCCTACAATGAGCAGTTCTTC
TRBD2	TRBV25-1	TRBJ2-6	few	CASPPRSGSPPGANVLTF	TGTGCCAGCCCCCCACGTAGCGGGAGTCCCCCTGGGGCCAACGTCCTGACTTTC
TRBD2	TRBV7-9	TRBJ2-1	few	CASSLGTSGAYNEQFF	TGTGCCAGCAGCCTGGGGACTAGCGGGGCCTACAATGAGCAGTTCTTC
TRBD2	TRBV4-1	TRBJ2-3	-	CASSALAGGGTDTQYF	TGCGCCAGCAGCGCTCTAGCGGGAGGTGGAACAGATACGCAGTATTTT
TRBD1	TRBV9	TRBJ1-2	few	CASSVLASGTGGQSYGYTF	TGTGCCAGCAGCGTTCTCGCCTCCGGGACAGGAGGCCAATCCTATGGCTACACCTTC
-	TRBV29-1	TRBJ2-3	-	CSVERGFGTDTQYF	TGCAGCGTTGAAAGGGGATTTGGCACAGATACGCAGTATTTT
-	TRBV15	TRBJ2-1	many	CATSSRYNEQFF	TGTGCCACCAGCAGCCGGTACAATGAGCAGTTCTTC
TRBD1	TRBV10-3	TRBJ2-5	-	CAISQTGGETQYF	TGTGCCATCAGCCAGACAGGGGGCGAGACCCAGTACTTC
TRBD2	TRBV7-3	TRBJ2-5	-	CASSPAPTSGLYF	TGTGCCAGCAGCCCCGCCCCGACTAGCGGTTTGTACTTC
TRBD1	TRBV11-2	TRBJ1-5	-	CASSTTGTGYQPQHF	TGTGCCAGCAGCACGACCGGGACAGGGTATCAGCCCCAGCATTTT
-	TRBV6-5	TRBJ1-4	-	CASSYIASGELFF	TGTGCCAGCAGTTATATAGCTTCGGGGGAACTGTTTTTT
-	TRBV2	TRBJ1-2	-	CASSNRDDYGYTF	TGTGCCAGCAGTAACAGGGACGACTATGGCTACACCTTC
TRBD1	TRBV28	TRBJ1-1	-	CASGNRGMMGSTEAFF	TGTGCCAGCGGGAACAGGGGGATGATGGGTAGCACTGAAGCTTTCTTT
TRBD2	TRBV7-2	TRBJ2-1	few	CASSQGVAGDFGQFF	TGTGCCAGCAGCCAAGGGGTAGCGGGAGATTTCGGGCAGTTCTTC
-	TRBV28	TRBJ2-7	-	CASSTFTGEQYF	TGTGCCAGCAGTACGTTCACCGGGGAGCAGTACTTC
TRBD1	TRBV9	TRBJ1-2	few	CASSGGTGFANYGYTF	TGTGCCAGCAGCGGCGGGACAGGGTTTGCTAACTATGGCTACACCTTC
-	TRBV15	TRBJ2-1	few	CATSSRQDVFF	TGTGCCACCAGCAGCCGACAGGACGTGTTCTTC
-	TRBV20-1	TRBJ1-3	few	CSARTVNTIYF	TGCAGTGCTAGGACAGTAAACACCATATATTTT
-	TRBV9	TRBJ1-1	few	CASSPRVRDTEAFF	TGTGCCAGCAGCCCACGCGTCCGGGACACTGAAGCTTTCTTT
-	TRBV4-1	TRBJ2-6	few	CASSWGPLSGANVLTF	TGCGCCAGCAGTTGGGGGCCGCTCTCTGGGGCCAACGTCCTGACTTTC
TRBD1	TRBV30	TRBJ1-2	-	CAWSWWDRGGYTF	TGTGCCTGGAGTTGGTGGGACAGGGGAGGCTACACCTTC
TRBD2	TRBV30	TRBJ2-2	-	CAWSPGGLAGALTGELFF	TGTGCCTGGAGTCCAGGGGGACTAGCAGGAGCCTTGACCGGGGAGCTGTTTTTT
-	TRBV5-5	TRBJ2-1	-	CASSSGIGNEQFF	TGTGCCAGCAGCTCGGGAATTGGGAATGAGCAGTTCTTC
TRBD2	TRBV6-6	TRBJ2-1	-	CASSKLAGLYNEQFF	TGTGCCAGCAGTAAGTTAGCGGGCCTATACAATGAGCAGTTCTTC
TRBD1	TRBV18	TRBJ2-7	few	CASSPFGQGSEEQYF	TGTGCCAGCTCACCCTTCGGACAGGGAAGTGAAGAGCAGTACTTC
TRBD1	TRBV7-9	TRBJ2-1	-	CASSMGQKNEQFF	TGTGCCAGCAGCATGGGACAGAAAAATGAGCAGTTCTTC
TRBD2	TRBV28	TRBJ2-7	-	CASRPGTSLYEQYF	TGTGCCAGCAGACCCGGGACTAGCCTCTACGAGCAGTACTTC